The clone carrying this TCR beta chain appeared once. The antigen is unknown. This specimen belongs to a study of shared clonotypes between healthy human individuals. Regarding the study as a whole: Among non-shared clonotypes, generation probabilities were lower than among those shared by all four donors. The sole specimen, blood, was sampled, and tissue repertoires likely differ.

V lost 4 bases, J lost 0 bases, and 7 bases stayed unmatched. The CDR3 has 16 residues. Germline loops: CDR1 MDHEN, CDR2 SYDVKM. Each sample came from a Caucasian adult donor living in Nashville, Tennessee. Original analysis: Filtering differed, since immunoSEQ gave only junction sequences and no quality scores. Here immunoSEQ multiplex PCR was the method, and the copy in TCRdb shows in-frame clones only, minus some. D and trimming come from the DNA, and the V and J calls and clone size come from that table. The repertoire holds approximately 2.4 million clones, with more than 90% as singletons. The V and J genes are TRBV28 and TRBJ2-7, with TRBD2 identical over 9 bases. Sequencing was done on a sample of naive CD4+ T cells sorted from blood. The subset was: CD45RA+ positively selected. This TCR derives from a man aged 18 to 30 in good health. This CDR3 is CASSYPLAGASYEQYF. The CDR3 DNA follows: TGTGCCAGCAGTTACCCATTAGCGGGGGCCTCCTACGAGCAGTACTTC.